Following are 26 T cell receptor beta chains from one sample sequenced in a study of cytomegalovirus exposure and HLA in healthy donors. PCR used 60 Vbeta primers and 13 Jbeta primers. Only in-frame clones appear in the TCRdb table, and some are missing; sequencing was by immunoSEQ multiplex PCR. The sample records about 170,000 clones, 71% being singletons. Sequences were obtained from PBMCs. The receptors stem from a girl aged 5-17 years in good health and CMV-seronegative.

This chain joins TRBV7-9 and TRBJ2-7, with 8 bases that match TRBD1. Germline CDR1 reads SEHNR; CDR2 reads FQNEAQ (reference sequence). V lost 10 bases and J lost 2; bases outside the gene matches: 4. This CDR3 spans 12 amino acids. The DNA of the CDR3 is TGTGCCATCGACAGGGGAACCTACGAGCAGTACTTC. It specifies CAIDRGTYEQYF.

This sequence joins TRBV5-1 and TRBJ2-3, with 9 bases aligning to TRBD2. Germline V CDR1 and CDR2: SGHRS, YFSETQ. J lost 6 bases, V lost 9 bases, and 14 bases had no gene match. The CDR3 is 15 residues long. Here the CDR3 reads CATRTGTSNRDTQYF. In DNA, the CDR3 is TGCGCCACCCGAACCGGGACTAGCAACCGTGATACGCAGTATTTT.

The V and J genes are TRBV5-1 and TRBJ2-7; TRBD2 agrees at 7 bases. Germline lookup yields CDR1 SGHRS and CDR2 YFSETQ. The length of the CDR3 is 16 residues. The ends lost 0 bases at V and 1 base at J; junction bases unmatched: 7. In DNA, the CDR3 is TGCGCCAGCAGCTTGGGGCCGGCTAGCGGATCCTACGAGCAGTACTTC. Its translation is CASSLGPASGSYEQYF.

The rearrangement uses TRBV5-1 and TRBJ1-4; maybe TRBD1 (5 bases). The germline V gene encodes CDR1 SGHRS and CDR2 YFSETQ. This CDR3 contains 14 residues. V shed 1 base and J shed 8 bases, with 12 bases lying between them. CDR3: CASSLSGLGEKLFF. The CDR3 coding sequence is TGCGCCAGCAGCTTGTCAGGGCTTGGCGAAAAACTGTTTTTT. Using reference TRBV5-1 and TRBJ1-4 for the parts outside the CDR3, the full variable domain is KAGVTQTPRYLIKTRGQQVTLSCSPISGHRSVSWYQQTPGQGLQFLFEYFSETQRNKGNFPGRFSGRQFSNSRSEMNVSTLELGDSALYLCASSLSGLGEKLFFGSGTQLSVL.

V is TRBV11-3 and J is TRBJ2-1, with TRBD1 matching 10 bases. Trimming cost V 4 bases and J 7 bases; bases outside gene matches: 16. Germline CDR1 is SGHNT and CDR2 is YENEEA. This CDR3 has 18 residues. The CDR3 DNA reads TGTGCCAGCAGCTGGGGACAGGGGATCGCTTACCTGGGGAATGAGCAGTTCTTC. It specifies CASSWGQGIAYLGNEQFF.

The chain joins TRBV29-1 to TRBJ2-7; D unresolved. CDR1 and CDR2 (germline): SQVTM, ANQGSEA. The CDR3 totals 13 residues. V was pared by 0 bases and J by 3 bases, with 9 bases between. Written as DNA, the CDR3 is TGCAGCGTTGAAGATAACAGTTACTACGAGCAGTACTTC. Translated: CSVEDNSYYEQYF.

The chain employs TRBV10-3 and TRBJ2-7, with a possible D match to TRBD1 (6 bases). Germline values: CDR1 ENHRY, CDR2 SYGVKD. The V gene lost 4 bases and the J gene lost 2 bases, with 12 bases spanning the gap. This CDR3 spans 14 amino acids. The CDR3 is CAISAPGQTYEQYF. Here the CDR3 DNA reads TGTGCCATCAGTGCGCCGGGACAAACCTACGAGCAGTACTTC.

This chain connects TRBV2 to TRBJ1-3, with 9 positions matching TRBD1. V shed 11 bases and J 8 bases; nucleotides not matched to a gene: 10. The CDR3 has 13 residues. Germline assignment: CDR1 SNHLY and CDR2 FYNNEI. CDR3 loop: CASAEQGAYTIYF. In DNA, the CDR3 is TGTGCCTCAGCAGAACAGGGGGCCTACACCATATATTTT.

This clone appeared a few times. CDR3 in DNA: TGTGCCAGCCGACGGGACAGCGCTAACTATGGCTACACCTTC. This encodes CASRRDSANYGYTF. This chain links TRBV19 with TRBJ1-2; 7 bases align to TRBD1. The ends lost 9 bases at V and 0 bases at J; junction bases unmatched: 7. Germline CDR1 and CDR2: LNHDA and SQIVND (reference sequence). The CDR3 runs to 14 residues.

V is TRBV6-5 and J is TRBJ2-2; D gene uncertain. The CDR3 length is 15 residues. V was clipped by 6 bases and J by 2 bases, with 13 bases between them. Germline V lookup: CDR1 MNHEY, CDR2 SVGAGI. DNA of the CDR3: TGTGCCAGCAGATTACAGACCGCTAACACCGGGGAGCTGTTTTTT. As protein: CASRLQTANTGELFF.

The chain uses TRBV21-1 and TRBJ2-2; TRBD1, as called in the table, went unchecked against the DNA. TRBV21-1 is an annotated pseudogene. The CDR3 runs to 12 residues. CDR3 sequence (DNA): TGTGCCAGCATCCAGGGTTCCGGGGAGCTGTTTTTT. Its translation: CASIQGSGELFF.

The rearrangement links TRBV19 to TRBJ1-5; D may be TRBD1 (6 bases). Germline loops: CDR1 LNHDA, CDR2 SQIVND (reference sequence). CDR3 size: 14 residues. V was shortened by 4 bases and J by 1 base, with 8 bases between the two germline ends. The CDR3, as DNA: TGTGCCAGTAGTACCACAGGGAGCAATCAGCCCCAGCATTTT. This encodes CASSTTGSNQPQHF. The full variable domain, completed using reference TRBV19 and TRBJ1-5, is DGGITQSPKYLFRKEGQNVTLSCEQNLNHDAMYWYRQDPGQGLRLIYYSQIVNDFQKGDIAEGYSVSREKKESFPLTVTSAQKNPTAFYLCASSTTGSNQPQHFGDGTRLSIL.

The chain recombines TRBV25-1 with TRBJ1-5; tentative D call: TRBD1 (6 bases). V was cut by 1 base and J by 2 bases, with 12 bases left in between. The CDR3 has 16 amino acids. Germline V gene lookup returns CDR1 MGHDK and CDR2 SYGVNS. The CDR3 nucleotides read TGTGCCAGCAGTGAATCCAGGGGAGACGGCAATCAGCCCCAGCATTTT. As protein: CASSESRGDGNQPQHF.

This clone was counted between two and nine times. V usage is TRBV9 and J usage is TRBJ2-7, with 7 bases lining up with TRBD2. CDR3 length equals 14 residues. The germline V gene encodes CDR1 SGDLS and CDR2 YYNGEE. V lost 4 bases, J lost 0 bases, and 4 bases stayed unmatched. CDR3 region: CASSSGGSSYEQYF. The CDR3 coding sequence is TGTGCCAGCAGCTCGGGGGGAAGCTCCTACGAGCAGTACTTC.

This clone was found once. The junction departs from germline at one end; a sequencing error may be responsible. The rearrangement joins TRBV27 to TRBJ2-2; a possible D gene is TRBD2 (6 bases). The germline gives CDR1 MNHEY, CDR2 SMNVEV (reference sequence). The CDR3 runs to 13 residues. The CDR3, as DNA: TGTGTCAGCAGTTTAGGAGGGCCCGGGGAGCTGTTTTTT. Encoded protein: CVSSLGGPGELFF.

The rearrangement uses TRBV10-3 and TRBJ2-3, with 7 bases matching TRBD1. This CDR3 spans 18 amino acids. Germline V gene data show CDR1 as ENHRY and CDR2 as SYGVKD. The V segment lost 0 bases and the J segment 0 bases; nucleotides outside the gene matches: 9. CDR3 sequence reads: CAISESSGTAASTDTQYF. DNA for the CDR3: TGTGCCATCAGTGAGTCGTCCGGGACAGCAGCTAGCACAGATACGCAGTATTTT.

This sequence joins TRBV5-1 and TRBJ1-2; D uncertain. The V end was cut by 2 bases, the J end by 4 bases, with 9 bases between. This CDR3 region has 13 residues. Germline V gene sequence: CDR1 SGHRS, CDR2 YFSETQ. The CDR3 reads CASSLGGIYGYTF. CDR3 bases: TGCGCCAGCAGCTTAGGAGGGATCTATGGCTACACCTTC.

The V gene is TRBV11-2, the J gene TRBJ2-7; D possibly corresponds to TRBD2 (5 bases). Germline assignment: CDR1 SGHAT and CDR2 FQNNGV. Deletions cut 2 bases from V and 1 base from J, with 15 bases between. CDR3 length: 16 amino acids. CDR3 coding DNA: TGTGCCAGCAGCTTACGCCCGGGGATTGCATCCTACGAGCAGTACTTC. This translates into CASSLRPGIASYEQYF. Looking up the rest from reference TRBV11-2 and TRBJ2-7 gives the full variable domain: EAGVAQSPRYKIIEKRQSVAFWCNPISGHATLYWYQQILGQGPKLLIQFQNNGVVDDSQLPKDRFSAERLKGVDSTLKIQPAKLEDSAVYLCASSLRPGIASYEQYFGPGTRLTVT.

The chain carries TRBV29-1 and TRBJ1-1; the D gene is possibly TRBD1 (5 bases). CDR3 length equals 14 residues. Germline lookup yields CDR1 SQVTM and CDR2 ANQGSEA. The V and J ends lost 4 bases and 2 bases respectively, with 14 bases between them. The CDR3 nucleotides read TGCAGCGTTGTTTTGGCAGGGCCAAACACTGAAGCTTTCTTT. It specifies CSVVLAGPNTEAFF.

The V gene is TRBV25-1, the J gene TRBJ2-7; 11 nucleotides line up with TRBD1. The V gene end was trimmed by 5 bases and the J gene end by 10 bases; junction bases not matched to a gene: 7. Germline V gene data show CDR1 as MGHDK and CDR2 as SYGVNS. The length of the CDR3 is 13 residues. The CDR3 is CASSSGQGAAQYF. The CDR3, as DNA: TGTGCCAGCAGTAGTGGACAGGGGGCTGCTCAGTACTTC.

The chain couples TRBV5-1 to TRBJ2-1; TRBD1 matches at 9 bases. V lost 4 bases to trimming and J lost 7 bases; unmatched junction nucleotides: 6. This CDR3 contains 14 residues. Looked up from germline, CDR1 is SGHRS and CDR2 is YFSETQ. CDR3 DNA: TGCGCCAGCAGCCCGACCGGGACAGGGAATGAGCAGTTCTTC. Protein product: CASSPTGTGNEQFF.

V is TRBV5-4 and J is TRBJ2-2; 12 nucleotides line up with TRBD1. CDR3 length: 19 residues. V lost 4 bases, J lost 4 bases, and 14 bases stayed unmatched. Germline values: CDR1 SGHNT, CDR2 YYREEE (reference sequence). The CDR3 reads CASSPGGIGTGGLTGELFF. CDR3 sequence (DNA): TGTGCCAGCAGCCCGGGAGGTATAGGGACAGGGGGCCTCACCGGGGAGCTGTTTTTT.

This chain joins TRBV30 and TRBJ2-2, with D possibly being TRBD1 (6 bases). Germline values: CDR1 GTSNPN, CDR2 SVGIG (reference sequence). Trimming took 6 bases from V and 5 from J, leaving 10 bases between them. The CDR3 sequence is 12 residues long. The chain's CDR3 is CACQRGTGELFF. CDR3 DNA: TGTGCCTGCCAAAGGGGGACCGGGGAGCTGTTTTTT. Variable domain in full (rest from reference TRBV30 and TRBJ2-2): SQTIHQWPATLVQPVGSPLSLECTVEGTSNPNLYWYRQAAGRGLQLLFYSVGIGQISSEVPQNLSASRPQDRQFILSSKKLLLSDSGFYLCACQRGTGELFFGEGSRLTVL.

The chain combines TRBV20-1 with TRBJ1-2; perhaps TRBD1 as D (5 bases). Trimming pared 8 bases from V and 8 bases from J, leaving 15 bases between. CDR3 length equals 11 residues. Germline lookup yields CDR1 DFQATT and CDR2 SNEGSKA (reference sequence). The CDR3 loop is CSTDGAGGYTF. CDR3 nucleotide sequence: TGCAGTACCGATGGGGCCGGCGGCTACACCTTC.

In its sample, this clone was seen once. The V call is TRBV19, the J call TRBJ1-4; tentatively, D is TRBD1 (6 bases). The CDR3 spans 15 residues. Per germline, CDR1 LNHDA and CDR2 SQIVND (reference sequence). Between the trimmed V and J ends, which lost 7 bases and 1 base, there was a span of 13 bases. The CDR3 protein is CASIGGAVTNEKLFF. As DNA, the CDR3 is TGTGCCAGTATCGGGGGGGCGGTAACTAATGAAAAACTGTTTTTT. The full variable domain, with the rest looked up from reference TRBV19 and TRBJ1-4, is DGGITQSPKYLFRKEGQNVTLSCEQNLNHDAMYWYRQDPGQGLRLIYYSQIVNDFQKGDIAEGYSVSREKKESFPLTVTSAQKNPTAFYLCASIGGAVTNEKLFFGSGTQLSVL.

This clone came up a few times. This chain links TRBV6-1 with TRBJ1-2; 7 bases are shared with TRBD1. V shed 4 bases and J 6 bases; nucleotides not matched to a gene: 14. This CDR3 region has 16 residues. Germline CDR1 MNHNS, CDR2 SASEGT. CDR3 sequence (DNA): TGTGCCAGCAGTGCCAGACAGGGTACCAGCTTGCATGGCTACACCTTC. It encodes CASSARQGTSLHGYTF.